Listed below are T cell receptor beta chains from one sample, sequenced in a study of PD-1 blockade in mismatch repair-deficient tumors. Method: immunoSEQ multiplex PCR; TCRdb's copy keeps in-frame clones and lacks some. The sample gives about 110,000 clones, around three quarters of which show up once; 4.5% to 5.5% is in the top ten. The sequencing here drew on peripheral blood, taken approximately 64 weeks after starting pembrolizumab. The receptors derive from an adult with mismatch repair-deficient cancer. CDR3s include the opening cysteine and the closing phenylalanine or tryptophan.

j_call,v_call,cdr3_aa
TRBJ1-1,TRBV11-2,CASSLTDSLEAFF
TRBJ1-2,TRBV5-5,CASSLTDGGNYGYTF
TRBJ1-2,TRBV5-1,CASSGNLNYGYTF
TRBJ2-1,TRBV11-1,CASSLGGTLNEQFF
TRBJ2-1,TRBV9,CASSVVGGGLNNEQFF
TRBJ2-2,TRBV5-1,CASSVDREAGELFF
TRBJ2-2,TRBV4-1,CASSRNNGELFF
TRBJ2-7,TRBV6-1,CASQRNWGEQYF
TRBJ2-1,TRBV6-5,CASRSSLNEQFF
TRBJ2-7,TRBV5-4,CASSNRGSYEQYF
TRBJ2-7,TRBV9,CASRRSGTGEGEQYF
TRBJ2-6,TRBV28,CASSSKDRPFSGANVLTF
TRBJ2-7,TRBV7-9,CASSLASGGIFYEQYF
TRBJ2-1,TRBV29-1,CSVRGGHNEQFF
TRBJ2-3,TRBV5-1,CASSFRPATGQNTDTQYF
TRBJ1-1,TRBV6-5,CASGYPKENTEAFF
TRBJ1-2,TRBV7-3,CASSRTGSGGYTF
TRBJ2-3,TRBV30,CAWSVGGPDTQYF
TRBJ2-7,TRBV7-2,CASSFRDRGIDEQYF
TRBJ2-1,TRBV19,CASSPRTGGASGITHEQFF
TRBJ1-1,TRBV10-1,CASSESGDWAEAFF
TRBJ2-5,TRBV5-1,CASSSLGLAGEQETQYF
TRBJ2-7,TRBV6-1,CASSSGTTISYEQYF
TRBJ1-5,TRBV6-6,CASSDSVDQPQHF
TRBJ2-3,TRBV5-1,CASSLEGDTDTQYF
TRBJ2-3,TRBV11-2,CASSLVVGGTDTQYF
TRBJ1-3,TRBV11-3,CASSLRSGNTIYF
TRBJ2-2,TRBV7-3,CASSLQRERAGELFF
TRBJ1-1,TRBV15,CATSRDPRAEAFF
TRBJ1-2,TRBV28,CASSNTLYRSPNYGYTF
TRBJ1-2,TRBV9,CASSPAGNYGYTF
TRBJ2-1,TRBV15,CATRASYKSYNEQFF
TRBJ2-7,TRBV4-3,CASSQGWDSTYEQYF
TRBJ1-1,TRBV7-3,CASSLRGSTEAFF
TRBJ2-1,TRBV11-2,CASSLVGGGVHNEQFF
TRBJ1-1,TRBV9,CASSVATTVVNTEAFF
TRBJ1-2,TRBV19,CASSARDRPNYGYTF
TRBJ2-3,TRBV7-8,CASRLGGGRSTDTQYF
TRBJ2-3,TRBV6-5,CASSYSQGTDTQYF
TRBJ1-2,TRBV7-9,CASSPTGTYGYTF
TRBJ2-6,TRBV11-1,CASSRQSSGANVLTF
TRBJ2-7,TRBV5-4,CASSYSGKVYEQYF
TRBJ1-1,TRBV4-1,CASSLSTGRELGGSTEAFF
TRBJ1-1,TRBV7-9,CASSQRGGSGTEAFF
TRBJ2-2,TRBV11-2,CASSLLGGVSTGELFF
TRBJ2-7,TRBV14,CASSPTGGGYEQYF
TRBJ2-3,TRBV14,CASSRRQGGDTQYF
TRBJ1-2,TRBV27,CASSFKFTGGVYGYTF
TRBJ2-1,TRBV14,CASSAGLAGVRNEQFF
TRBJ2-7,TRBV27,CASSLSGLAFNYEQYF
TRBJ2-1,TRBV4-1,CASSYPGTDPYNEQFF
TRBJ2-2,TRBV6-1,CASSERQGNTGELFF
TRBJ2-1,TRBV7-2,CASSPGGGNEQFF
TRBJ1-2,TRBV18,CASSPGQGGYGYTF
TRBJ2-1,TRBV5-1,CASSGGYNEQFF
TRBJ2-3,TRBV7-9,CASSPLVVDTQYF